This TCR beta chain was captured in a study of cytomegalovirus exposure and HLA in healthy donors. Overall study results and limits: A later analysis revealed that TCR association rates differed between HLA loci, peaking at DRB1 and bottoming out at HLA-C.

Amplification used 60 Vbeta primers and 13 Jbeta primers. Sequencing was performed with immunoSEQ multiplex PCR; in TCRdb, only in-frame clones are kept and a portion is missing. Here the sample spans roughly 100,000 clones, roughly 70% being singletons. On this clone: Its antigen is unidentified.

At collection, donors were nominally healthy, but unrecorded immune exposures were probable. The sequence derives from a man aged 35 to 55 in good health and CMV-seronegative. The sample was PBMCs.

The CDR3 nucleotides are TGTGCCAGCAGTGAAGGCGGCCGCTACGAGCAGTACTTC. This codes for CASSEGGRYEQYF. The rearrangement uses TRBV6-1 and TRBJ2-7, with no clear D. The CDR3 is made up of 13 amino acids. V was cut by 1 base and J by 3 bases, with 7 bases left in between. Germline assignment: CDR1 MNHNS and CDR2 SASEGT.